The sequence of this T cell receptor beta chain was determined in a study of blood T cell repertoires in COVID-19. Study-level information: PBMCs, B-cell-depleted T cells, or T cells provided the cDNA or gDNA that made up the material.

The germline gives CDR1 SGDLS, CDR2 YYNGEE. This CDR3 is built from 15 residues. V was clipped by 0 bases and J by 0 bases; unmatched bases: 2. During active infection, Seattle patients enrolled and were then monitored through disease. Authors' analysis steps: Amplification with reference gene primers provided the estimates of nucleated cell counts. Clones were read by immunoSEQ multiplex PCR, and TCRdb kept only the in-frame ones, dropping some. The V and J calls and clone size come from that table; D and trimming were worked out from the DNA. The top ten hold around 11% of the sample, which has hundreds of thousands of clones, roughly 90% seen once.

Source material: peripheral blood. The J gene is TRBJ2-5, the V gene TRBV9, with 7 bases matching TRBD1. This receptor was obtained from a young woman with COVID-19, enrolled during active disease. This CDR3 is CASSVGQGDQETQYF. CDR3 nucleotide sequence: TGTGCCAGCAGCGTAGGTCAGGGGGACCAAGAGACCCAGTACTTC. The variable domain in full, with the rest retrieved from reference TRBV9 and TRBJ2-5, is DSGVTQTPKHLITATGQRVTLRCSPRSGDLSVYWYQQSLDQGLQFLIQYYNGEERAKGNILERFSAQQFPDLHSELNLSSLELGDSALYFCASSVGQGDQETQYFGPGTRLLVL.